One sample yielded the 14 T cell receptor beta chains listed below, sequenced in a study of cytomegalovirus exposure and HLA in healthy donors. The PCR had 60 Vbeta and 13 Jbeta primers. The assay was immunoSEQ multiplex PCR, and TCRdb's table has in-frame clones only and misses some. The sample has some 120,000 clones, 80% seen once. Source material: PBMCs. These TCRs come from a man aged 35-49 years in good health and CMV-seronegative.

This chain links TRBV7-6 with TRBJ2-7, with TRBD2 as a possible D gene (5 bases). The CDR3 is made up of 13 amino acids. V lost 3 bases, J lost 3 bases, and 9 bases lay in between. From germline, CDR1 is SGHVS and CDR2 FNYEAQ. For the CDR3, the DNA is TGTGCCAGCAGCTTGGCCACTAGCTACGAGCAGTACTTC. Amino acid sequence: CASSLATSYEQYF.

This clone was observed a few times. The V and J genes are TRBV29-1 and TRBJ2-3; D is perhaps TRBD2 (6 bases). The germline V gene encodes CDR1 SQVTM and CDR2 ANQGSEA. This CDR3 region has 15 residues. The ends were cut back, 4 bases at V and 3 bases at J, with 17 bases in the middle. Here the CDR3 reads CSVGGVGGGTDTQYF. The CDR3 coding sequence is TGCAGCGTTGGTGGTGTGGGGGGTGGGACAGATACGCAGTATTTT.

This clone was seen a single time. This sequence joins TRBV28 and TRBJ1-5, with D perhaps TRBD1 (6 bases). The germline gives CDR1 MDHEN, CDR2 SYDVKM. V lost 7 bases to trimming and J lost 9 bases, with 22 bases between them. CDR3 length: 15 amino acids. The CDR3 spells CASTSRQTGSMPQHF. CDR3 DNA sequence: TGTGCCAGCACTAGCAGACAAACAGGGTCCATGCCCCAGCATTTT.

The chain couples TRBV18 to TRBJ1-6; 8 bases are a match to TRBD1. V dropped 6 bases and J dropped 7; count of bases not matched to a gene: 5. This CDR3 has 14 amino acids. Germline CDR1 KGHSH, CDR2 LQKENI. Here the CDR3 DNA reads TGTGCCAGCTCGCCCTGGACAGGGAATTCACCCCTCCACTTT. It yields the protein CASSPWTGNSPLHF.

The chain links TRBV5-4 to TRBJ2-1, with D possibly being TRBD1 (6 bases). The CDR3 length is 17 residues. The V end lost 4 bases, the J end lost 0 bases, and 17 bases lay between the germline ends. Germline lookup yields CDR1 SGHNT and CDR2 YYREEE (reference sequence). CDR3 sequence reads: CASSPGTYKSSYNEQFF. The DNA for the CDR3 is TGTGCCAGCAGCCCCGGGACATATAAGAGCTCCTACAATGAGCAGTTCTTC.

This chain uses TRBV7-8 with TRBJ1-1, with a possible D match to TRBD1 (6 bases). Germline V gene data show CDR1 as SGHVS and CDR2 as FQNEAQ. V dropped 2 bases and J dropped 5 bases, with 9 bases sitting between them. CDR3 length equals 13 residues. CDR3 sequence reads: CASSLTGRTEAFF. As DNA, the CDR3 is TGTGCCAGCAGCTTAACAGGGCGGACTGAAGCTTTCTTT.

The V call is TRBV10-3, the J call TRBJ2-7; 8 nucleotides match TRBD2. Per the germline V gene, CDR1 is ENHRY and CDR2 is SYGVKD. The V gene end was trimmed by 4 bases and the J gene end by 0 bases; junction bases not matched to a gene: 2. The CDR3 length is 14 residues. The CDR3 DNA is TGTGCCATCAGTGGCGGGGGGCTCTCCTACGAGCAGTACTTC. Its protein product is CAISGGGLSYEQYF.

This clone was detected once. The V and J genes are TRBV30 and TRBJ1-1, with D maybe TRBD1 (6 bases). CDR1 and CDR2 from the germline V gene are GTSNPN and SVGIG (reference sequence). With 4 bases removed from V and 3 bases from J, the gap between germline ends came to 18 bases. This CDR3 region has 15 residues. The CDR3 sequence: CAWTGQPWGYTEAFF. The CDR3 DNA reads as TGTGCCTGGACCGGACAGCCTTGGGGCTACACTGAAGCTTTCTTT. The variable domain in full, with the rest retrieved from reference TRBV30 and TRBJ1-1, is SQTIHQWPATLVQPVGSPLSLECTVEGTSNPNLYWYRQAAGRGLQLLFYSVGIGQISSEVPQNLSASRPQDRQFILSSKKLLLSDSGFYLCAWTGQPWGYTEAFFGQGTRLTVV.

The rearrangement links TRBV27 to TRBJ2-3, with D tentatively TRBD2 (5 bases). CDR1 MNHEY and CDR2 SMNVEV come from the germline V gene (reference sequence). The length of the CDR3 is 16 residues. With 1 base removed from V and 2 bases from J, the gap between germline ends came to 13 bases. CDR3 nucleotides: TGTGCCAGCAGTTTATATAGCGATCTTCTCACAGATACGCAGTATTTT. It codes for CASSLYSDLLTDTQYF.

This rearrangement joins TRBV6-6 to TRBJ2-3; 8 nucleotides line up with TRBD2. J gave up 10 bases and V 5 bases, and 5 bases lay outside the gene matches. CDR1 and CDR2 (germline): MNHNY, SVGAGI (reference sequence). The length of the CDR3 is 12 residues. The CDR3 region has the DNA TGTGCCAGCAGTGGACCGGGGGGGCCGCAGTATTTT. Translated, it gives CASSGPGGPQYF.

The CDR3 reads CASSQPDNSNQPQHF. CDR3 coding DNA: TGTGCCAGCAGCCAACCAGATAATAGCAATCAGCCCCAGCATTTT. V gene TRBV4-2 combines with J gene TRBJ1-5; D is uncertain. V dropped 2 bases and J dropped 0 bases, with 8 bases sitting between them. CDR3 size: 15 residues. In germline, CDR1 is LGHNA, CDR2 YNFKEQ.

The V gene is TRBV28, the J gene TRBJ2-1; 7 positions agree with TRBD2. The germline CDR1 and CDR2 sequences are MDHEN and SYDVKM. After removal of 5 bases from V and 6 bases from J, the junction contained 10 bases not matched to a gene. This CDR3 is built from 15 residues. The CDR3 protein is CASSPGGSVINEQFF. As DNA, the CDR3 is TGTGCCAGCAGTCCCGGCGGGAGCGTAATCAATGAGCAGTTCTTC.

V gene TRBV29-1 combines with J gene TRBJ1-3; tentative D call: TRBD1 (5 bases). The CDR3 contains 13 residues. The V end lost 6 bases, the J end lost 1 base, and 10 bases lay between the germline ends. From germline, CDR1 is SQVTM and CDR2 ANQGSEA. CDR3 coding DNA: TGCAGCGTAACGGGGGATTCTGGAAACACCATATATTTT. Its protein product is CSVTGDSGNTIYF.

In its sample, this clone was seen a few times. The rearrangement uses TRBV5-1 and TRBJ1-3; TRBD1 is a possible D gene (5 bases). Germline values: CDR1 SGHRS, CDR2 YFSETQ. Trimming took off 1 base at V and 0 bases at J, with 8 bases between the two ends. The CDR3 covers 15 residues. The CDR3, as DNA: TGCGCCAGCAGCTTGCAGGGAAACTCTGGAAACACCATATATTTT. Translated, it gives CASSLQGNSGNTIYF.